Following are 18 T cell receptor beta chains from one sample sequenced in a study of T cells in Graves' hyperthyroidism and ophthalmopathy. TCR beta CDR3 region amplification was performed from RNA transcripts. TCR CDR3 underwent first-round RT-PCR with the HTBI primer set. MiXCR, applied by TCRdb to the multiplex PCR reads, yields one record per CDR3 protein. The sample includes a few hundred thousand distinct CDR3 sequences, around 45% seen only once; the top ten take more than 7%. The sequenced sample was peripheral blood or thyroid tissue (not recorded which). Receptors originate from a woman under 30 with Graves' hyperthyroidism.

There are many counts of this clonotype. Here the CDR3 DNA reads TGTGCCAGCAGTTCCTCCGGGACAGGGAACACTGAAGCTTTCTTT. Protein: CASSSSGTGNTEAFF. The chain uses TRBV13 and TRBJ1-1, with 8 bases identical to TRBD1. CDR1 is PRHDT and CDR2 is FYEKMQ in the germline V gene (reference sequence). V dropped 6 bases and J dropped 1; count of bases not matched to a gene: 7. The CDR3 extends over 15 amino acids.

V is TRBV20-1 and J is TRBJ2-5, with TRBD1 matching over 9 bases. Per germline, CDR1 DFQATT and CDR2 SNEGSKA (reference sequence). V trimming: 0 bases; J trimming: 10 bases; junction bases outside the gene matches: 3. The CDR3 loop spans 12 amino acids. Here the CDR3 DNA reads TGCAGTGCTAGAGATGGGACAGGGATCCAGTACTTC. Amino acids: CSARDGTGIQYF.

The chain links TRBV27 to TRBJ1-2, with 12 bases matching TRBD1. V was clipped by 6 bases and J by 8 bases; unmatched bases: 4. The CDR3 runs to 13 residues. Germline-derived CDR1 and CDR2 are MNHEY and SMNVEV (reference sequence). The CDR3 coding sequence is TGTGCCAGCAGGGGGACAGGGGGCGTCGGCTACACCTTC. Protein sequence: CASRGTGGVGYTF.

This clonotype occurred once. The chain combines TRBV20-1 with TRBJ1-5; 8 nucleotides agree with TRBD1. The CDR3 consists of 14 residues. J was trimmed by 14 bases and V by 1 base; bases with no gene match: 13. The germline CDR1 and CDR2 sequences are DFQATT and SNEGSKA (reference sequence). The CDR3 loop reads CSARGRWQGAHEHF. CDR3 in DNA: TGCAGTGCTAGAGGGAGGTGGCAGGGGGCCCACGAGCATTTT.

With respect to this clonotype: One base away lies a much larger clone, so this may be a sequencing read error. Since the CDR3 does not end with the conserved phenylalanine or tryptophan, this likely comes from a read error. V gene TRBV7-2 combines with J gene TRBJ2-7, with D tentatively TRBD2 (6 bases). The V end was cut by 4 bases, the J end by 4 bases, with 11 bases between. Looked up from germline, CDR1 is SGHTA and CDR2 is FQGNSA. CDR3 length: 13 amino acids. The CDR3 nucleotides are TGTGCCAGCAGCTCCGGGACTTGGTACGAGCAGTACTCC. Translating it yields CASSSGTWYEQYS.

This clonotype was counted only a few times. The chain recombines TRBV7-9 with TRBJ1-1; 8 bases fit TRBD1. The CDR3 consists of 14 residues. Trimming at V came to 5 bases and at J to 7 bases, leaving 9 bases not matched to a gene. Per germline, CDR1 SEHNR and CDR2 FQNEAQ (reference sequence). CDR3 protein: CASSVDREHNEAFF. Written as DNA, the CDR3 is TGTGCCAGCAGCGTGGACAGGGAGCATAATGAAGCTTTCTTT.

This clonotype showed up many times. This sequence joins TRBV12-3 or TRBV12-4 and TRBJ1-2; 7 positions agree with TRBD1. This CDR3 is built from 16 residues. V lost 3 bases, J lost 4 bases, and 11 bases stayed unmatched. CDR3 region: CASSLGPVTGLYGYTF. For the CDR3, the DNA is TGTGCCAGCAGTTTGGGCCCCGTGACAGGGCTCTATGGCTACACCTTC.

There are many counts of this clonotype. The rearrangement links TRBV13 to TRBJ2-5; D gene uncertain. Germline loops: CDR1 PRHDT, CDR2 FYEKMQ (reference sequence). The ends were cut back, 0 bases at V and 6 bases at J, with 17 bases in the middle. The CDR3 loop spans 16 amino acids. The CDR3 coding sequence is TGTGCCAGCAGCTTAGGCCTAATGGGCCCCTTCAAGACCCAGTACTTC. Translating it yields CASSLGLMGPFKTQYF.

This clonotype was observed many times. The CDR3 DNA follows: TGTGCCAGTGGGACTAGCGATCAAGAGACCCAGTACTTC. It translates to CASGTSDQETQYF. The genes are TRBV19 and TRBJ2-5, with TRBD2 matching 10 bases. Germline CDR1 reads LNHDA; CDR2 reads SQIVND (reference sequence). The V and J ends lost 8 bases and 2 bases, in that order; junction bases with no gene match: 2. The CDR3 consists of 13 residues. The full variable domain, in which reference TRBV19 and TRBJ2-5 provide the parts outside the CDR3, is DGGITQSPKYLFRKEGQNVTLSCEQNLNHDAMYWYRQDPGQGLRLIYYSQIVNDFQKGDIAEGYSVSREKKESFPLTVTSAQKNPTAFYLCASGTSDQETQYFGPGTRLLVL.

V gene TRBV29-1 combines with J gene TRBJ2-5; D call uncertain. The V end was cut by 3 bases, the J end by 8 bases, with 7 bases between. Germline loops: CDR1 SQVTM, CDR2 ANQGSEA. The CDR3 contains 10 residues. CDR3 coding DNA: TGCAGCGTTGATAGGGCCACCCAGTACTTC. This translates into CSVDRATQYF.

Turning to this clonotype: It is likely a read error, because the conserved phenylalanine at the end of the CDR3 is missing. No DNA is shown, since the ends of the CDR3 on it are uncertain; the CDR3 is the one TCRdb lists. The CDR3 sequence is CASRDSGNY. This sequence joins TRBV2 and TRBJ1-6. CDR1 SNHLY and CDR2 FYNNEI come from the germline V gene. Including both end residues, the CDR3 is 9 amino acids long.

This clonotype was detected many times. J is TRBJ1-2 and V is TRBV7-2, with D uncertain. Trimming took 1 base from V and 7 from J, leaving 10 bases between them. This CDR3 comprises 13 residues. Germline CDR1 and CDR2: SGHTA and FQGNSA. CDR3 coding DNA: TGTGCCAGCAGCTTAGTGTTGGGGATTGGCTACACCTTC. Its protein product is CASSLVLGIGYTF. Supplemented by reference TRBV7-2 and TRBJ1-2, the full variable domain reads GAGVSQSPSNKVTEKGKDVELRCDPISGHTALYWYRQSLGQGLEFLIYFQGNSAPDKSGLPSDRFSAERTGGSVSTLTIQRTQQEDSAVYLCASSLVLGIGYTFGSGTRLTVV.

This clonotype appeared a few times. The chain links TRBV5-5 to TRBJ2-3; D is perhaps TRBD1 or TRBD2 (5 bases each). Germline CDR1 reads SGHKS; CDR2 reads YYEKEE (reference sequence). Trimming removed 5 bases at V and 4 bases at J, with 14 bases between. This CDR3 has 14 amino acids. The CDR3 region is CASRRGQGADTQYF. In DNA, the CDR3 is TGTGCCAGCAGGAGGGGCCAGGGCGCAGATACGCAGTATTTT. Looking up the rest from reference TRBV5-5 and TRBJ2-3 gives the full variable domain: DAGVTQSPTHLIKTRGQQVTLRCSPISGHKSVSWYQQVLGQGPQFIFQYYEKEERGRGNFPDRFSARQFPNYSSELNVNALLLGDSALYLCASRRGQGADTQYFGPGTRLTVL.

The genes are TRBV30 and TRBJ2-7; TRBD1 matches at 10 bases. Germline lookup yields CDR1 GTSNPN and CDR2 SVGIG (reference sequence). V lost 0 bases, J lost 5 bases, and 4 bases stayed unmatched. CDR3 length: 14 residues. CDR3 in amino acids: CAWSVGQGVDEQYF. The CDR3 nucleotides are TGTGCCTGGAGTGTTGGACAGGGGGTCGACGAGCAGTACTTC.

This clonotype has at least ten counts. This rearrangement joins TRBV12-3 or TRBV12-4 to TRBJ2-7; 7 positions match TRBD2. V gave up 7 bases and J gave up 2 bases; unmatched junction bases: 8. The length of the CDR3 is 14 residues. The CDR3 nucleotides read TGTGCCAGCAACGAGGGACTACCTCCCTACGAGCAGTACTTC. Translating gives CASNEGLPPYEQYF.

Of note for this clonotype: The CDR3 end shows no conserved phenylalanine or tryptophan, and so a read error is likely. The DNA is left out, because the CDR3 cannot be placed on it with certainty; the CDR3 is given as TCRdb lists it. The rearrangement uses TRBV7-3 and TRBJ1-1; the D call in the table, TRBD1, was not verified against the DNA. The CDR3 sequence runs 9 residues, both termini included. From germline, CDR1 is SGHTA and CDR2 FQGTGA. The CDR3 region is CASSDLGQS.

This clonotype was detected ten times or more. V gene TRBV20-1 combines with J gene TRBJ2-7, with 12 bases aligning to TRBD1. Germline CDR1 is DFQATT and CDR2 is SNEGSKA (reference sequence). V gave up 4 bases and J gave up 4 bases; unmatched junction bases: 8. CDR3 size: 15 residues. CDR3 sequence (DNA): TGCAGTGCTACCCCTGGGACAGGGGGCAGGTACGAGCAGTACTTC. This codes for CSATPGTGGRYEQYF.

For the CDR3, the DNA is TGTGCCAGCAGCCTAATAGGGGCTGAGCTGGACACTGGAAACACCATATATTTT. Translation gives CASSLIGAELDTGNTIYF. The chain carries TRBV7-2 and TRBJ1-3; TRBD1 might be the D (5 bases). This CDR3 has 18 amino acids. Germline CDR1 SGHTA, CDR2 FQGNSA. The V end was cut by 5 bases, the J end by 2 bases, with 22 bases between.